A single sample is the source of the 18 T cell receptor beta chains below, sequenced in a study of cytomegalovirus exposure and HLA in healthy donors. The PCR employed 60 Vbeta primers together with 13 Jbeta primers. Clones were sequenced by immunoSEQ multiplex PCR, and TCRdb holds only the in-frame ones, with some missing. This sample carries about 150,000 clones, under 80% of them seen once, and the ten largest clones take roughly 2%. Sequencing was carried out using PBMCs. The receptor set was obtained from a young man in good health and CMV-seronegative.

The CDR3 spells CASSQGVNLYGYTF. CDR3 in DNA: TGTGCCAGCAGCCAAGGCGTGAACCTCTATGGCTACACCTTC. This chain connects TRBV14 to TRBJ1-2, with D uncertain. There are 14 residues in the CDR3. Germline CDR1 SGHDN, CDR2 FVKESK. V was clipped by 1 base and J by 4 bases, with 10 bases between them.

With respect to this clone: One end of the junction fails to match germline, which may point to a read error. The chain links TRBV6-1 to TRBJ1-5, with TRBD1 matching over 10 bases. This CDR3 is built from 15 residues. In germline, CDR1 is MNHNS, CDR2 SASEGT. The CDR3 DNA sequence: TGTGCCAGCAGTGGGGACAGGGGTGCGGGTCAGCCCCAGAATTTT. This translates into CASSGDRGAGQPQNF.

This clone was picked up a small number of times. The chain carries TRBV4-3 and TRBJ2-7; 8 bases agree with TRBD1. The V gene's germline CDR1 is LGHNA and CDR2 YSLEER. After removal of 0 bases from V and 5 bases from J, the junction contained 6 bases not matched to a gene. This CDR3 contains 15 residues. CDR3: CASSQDYGRGHEQYF. In DNA form, the CDR3 reads TGCGCCAGCAGCCAAGATTACGGCAGGGGGCACGAGCAGTACTTC.

This clone occurred once. V and J are TRBV7-9 and TRBJ2-1; the D gene is possibly TRBD2 (5 bases). The CDR3 has 13 residues. Germline loops: CDR1 SEHNR, CDR2 FQNEAQ (reference sequence). The V end lost 5 bases, the J end lost 8 bases, and 13 bases lay between the germline ends. The CDR3 DNA follows: TGTGCCAGCAGCCAAGGGAGTTCTGATGAGCAGTTCTTC. This encodes CASSQGSSDEQFF.

The J gene is TRBJ1-2, the V gene TRBV2; 9 bases match TRBD1. This CDR3 has 14 residues. J gave up 5 bases and V 4 bases, and 5 bases lay outside the gene matches. Looked up from germline, CDR1 is SNHLY and CDR2 is FYNNEI. This chain's CDR3 is CASSGAGTGYGYTF. CDR3 nucleotides: TGTGCCAGCAGTGGGGCCGGGACAGGGTATGGCTACACCTTC. Variable domain in full (rest from reference TRBV2 and TRBJ1-2): EPEVTQTPSHQVTQMGQEVILRCVPISNHLYFYWYRQILGQKVEFLVSFYNNEISEKSEIFDDQFSVERPDGSNFTLKIRSTKLEDSAMYFCASSGAGTGYGYTFGSGTRLTVV.

This clone was seen a single time. V is TRBV30 and J is TRBJ1-1, with D unclear. From germline, CDR1 is GTSNPN and CDR2 SVGIG (reference sequence). V dropped 0 bases and J dropped 3 bases, with 14 bases sitting between them. The CDR3 is 15 residues long. The CDR3 is CAWSVFGDRDTEAFF. The CDR3 bases are TGTGCCTGGAGTGTCTTCGGGGATAGGGACACTGAAGCTTTCTTT. Filled out from reference TRBV30 and TRBJ1-1, the complete variable domain reads SQTIHQWPATLVQPVGSPLSLECTVEGTSNPNLYWYRQAAGRGLQLLFYSVGIGQISSEVPQNLSASRPQDRQFILSSKKLLLSDSGFYLCAWSVFGDRDTEAFFGQGTRLTVV.

The rearrangement joins TRBV30 to TRBJ2-7, with a tentative D call TRBD2 (5 bases). The germline V and J ends were trimmed by 8 bases and 2 bases, with 16 bases remaining between them. The germline gives CDR1 GTSNPN, CDR2 SVGIG (reference sequence). This CDR3 spans 13 amino acids. Here the CDR3 DNA reads TGTGCCGCAAGAGGGAAGGGTACCTACGAGCAGTACTTC. Protein: CAARGKGTYEQYF.

A single count supports this clone. This chain connects TRBV11-1 to TRBJ1-6; no clear D gene. The ends were cut back, 5 bases at V and 10 bases at J, with 12 bases in the middle. CDR3 length: 13 residues. Germline CDR1 and CDR2: SGHAT and FQDESV (reference sequence). In DNA form, the CDR3 reads TGTGCCAGCAGCCCCGAGGTTGGGTCACCCCTCCACTTT. Translated: CASSPEVGSPLHF.

Written as DNA, the CDR3 is TGTGCCAGCTCACCACCAGGACAGGGTTACACTGAAGCTTTCTTT. It encodes CASSPPGQGYTEAFF. This chain links TRBV18 with TRBJ1-1, with 8 bases identical to TRBD1. Germline CDR1 KGHSH, CDR2 LQKENI. The V segment lost 0 bases and the J segment 3 bases; nucleotides outside the gene matches: 3. The CDR3 is 15 residues long.

V is TRBV7-2 and J is TRBJ1-1; 7 positions match TRBD1. The CDR3 is made up of 13 amino acids. From germline, CDR1 is SGHTA and CDR2 FQGNSA. After removal of 6 bases from V and 6 bases from J, the junction contained 7 bases not matched to a gene. The CDR3 region has the DNA TGTGCCAGCAGTTTTACAGGGGACCCTGAAGCTTTCTTT. Protein product: CASSFTGDPEAFF.

The rearrangement links TRBV7-2 to TRBJ2-5; D might be TRBD1 (6 bases). Germline V gene lookup returns CDR1 SGHTA and CDR2 FQGNSA. Trimming took off 5 bases at V and 7 bases at J, with 17 bases between the two ends. The CDR3 is made up of 14 amino acids. CDR3 in DNA: TGTGCCAGCAGCCCGACAGGCAGAGGGGGGACCCAGTACTTC. It is translated as CASSPTGRGGTQYF. Full variable domain (remainder filled in from reference TRBV7-2 and TRBJ2-5): GAGVSQSPSNKVTEKGKDVELRCDPISGHTALYWYRQSLGQGLEFLIYFQGNSAPDKSGLPSDRFSAERTGGSVSTLTIQRTQQEDSAVYLCASSPTGRGGTQYFGPGTRLLVL.

In this sample, this clone turned up a few times. The chain is built from TRBV10-3 and TRBJ1-4; 7 bases match TRBD1. V dropped 0 bases and J dropped 6; count of bases not matched to a gene: 7. The germline V gene encodes CDR1 ENHRY and CDR2 SYGVKD. CDR3 length equals 16 residues. CDR3 bases: TGTGCCATCAGTGAGTCGAAAGGGACAGCTCATGAAAAACTGTTTTTT. This sequence encodes CAISESKGTAHEKLFF.

J is TRBJ1-5 and V is TRBV11-2; a weak D match, TRBD1 (5 bases). The CDR3 is 14 residues long. With 0 bases removed from V and 7 bases from J, the gap between germline ends came to 10 bases. The germline gives CDR1 SGHAT, CDR2 FQNNGV. The CDR3 DNA follows: TGTGCCAGCAGCTTAGATCTGGGGGGACAGCCCCAGCATTTT. It translates to CASSLDLGGQPQHF.

The chain carries TRBV5-1 and TRBJ2-3, with unresolved D. The V end lost 0 bases, the J end lost 0 bases, and 5 bases lay between the germline ends. The CDR3 covers 14 residues. CDR1 and CDR2 (germline): SGHRS, YFSETQ. CDR3 sequence (DNA): TGCGCCAGCAGCTTGGAATCAAGCACAGATACGCAGTATTTT. Protein product: CASSLESSTDTQYF.

The chain carries TRBV28 and TRBJ2-7; a weak D match, TRBD1 (6 bases). V was pared by 5 bases and J by 2 bases, with 13 bases between. This CDR3 comprises 14 residues. From germline, CDR1 is MDHEN and CDR2 SYDVKM. Written as DNA, the CDR3 is TGTGCCAGCAGTGACAGGTTAGACCCCTACGAGCAGTACTTC. Protein sequence: CASSDRLDPYEQYF.

This rearrangement joins TRBV2 to TRBJ2-5; 8 bases align to TRBD2. Germline V gives CDR1 SNHLY, CDR2 FYNNEI. V was pared by 6 bases and J by 5 bases, with 11 bases of the junction left unmatched. This CDR3 is 15 amino acids long. The CDR3 sequence: CASSDRRGVSETQYF. CDR3 DNA sequence: TGTGCCAGCAGCGATAGGCGGGGGGTGAGCGAGACCCAGTACTTC.

The V and J genes are TRBV5-4 and TRBJ2-1; 7 positions match TRBD2. This CDR3 contains 15 residues. Germline CDR1 SGHNT, CDR2 YYREEE (reference sequence). Trimming took 1 base from V and 2 from J; bases not matched to a gene: 3. The CDR3 bases are TGTGCCAGCAGCTTGAGGGACTACACCTACAATGAGCAGTTCTTC. Translation: CASSLRDYTYNEQFF.

This chain links TRBV6-5 with TRBJ1-1; D perhaps matches TRBD1 (5 bases). The CDR3 covers 16 residues. The V gene's germline CDR1 is MNHEY and CDR2 SVGAGI. V was shortened by 0 bases and J by 0 bases, with 11 bases between the two germline ends. CDR3 sequence reads: CASSYSPRDLNTEAFF. The CDR3 DNA is TGTGCCAGCAGTTACTCTCCGCGGGACCTGAACACTGAAGCTTTCTTT.